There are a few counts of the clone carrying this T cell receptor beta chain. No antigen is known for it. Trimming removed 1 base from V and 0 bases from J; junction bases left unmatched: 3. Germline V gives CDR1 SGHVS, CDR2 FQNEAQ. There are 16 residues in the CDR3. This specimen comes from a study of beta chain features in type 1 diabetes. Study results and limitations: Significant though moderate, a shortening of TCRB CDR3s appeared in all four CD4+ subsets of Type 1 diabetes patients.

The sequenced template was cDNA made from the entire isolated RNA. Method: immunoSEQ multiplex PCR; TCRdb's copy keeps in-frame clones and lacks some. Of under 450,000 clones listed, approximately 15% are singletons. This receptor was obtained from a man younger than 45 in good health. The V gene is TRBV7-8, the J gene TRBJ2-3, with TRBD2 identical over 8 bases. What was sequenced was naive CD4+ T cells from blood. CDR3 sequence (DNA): TGTGCCAGCAGCTTAGGGGTAGCGGGGAGCACAGATACGCAGTATTTT. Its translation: CASSLGVAGSTDTQYF.